The 26 T cell receptor beta chains listed next were all sequenced from one sample in a study of T cells after yellow fever vaccination. One entry per CDR3 protein results from TCRdb running MiXCR on the 5' RACE reads. Here the sample spans about 310,000 distinct CDR3 sequences, about 3.5% being singletons. Sequencing was performed on PBMCs, taken on the day of the yellow fever booster vaccination. Receptors originate from a man aged 18 to 30 who received the YFV17D yellow fever vaccine.

This clonotype was counted ten times or more. This sequence joins TRBV7-2 and TRBJ2-5; D is unclear. Germline CDR1 and CDR2: SGHTA and FQGNSA. Deletions cut 0 bases from V and 5 bases from J, with 4 bases between. There are 12 residues in the CDR3. This chain's CDR3 is CASSLARETQYF. CDR3 coding DNA: TGTGCCAGCAGCTTAGCGCGGGAGACCCAGTACTTC.

This clonotype was seen at least ten times. The chain links TRBV28 to TRBJ2-3; 8 bases are a match to TRBD2. The CDR3 spans 15 residues. Trimming took 2 bases from V and 5 from J; bases not matched to a gene: 6. Germline-derived CDR1 and CDR2 are MDHEN and SYDVKM. CDR3 DNA: TGTGCCAGCAGTTTACGACGGGGGGGTGGAGATACGCAGTATTTT. Amino acid sequence: CASSLRRGGGDTQYF.

In this sample, this clonotype turned up a few times. The chain links TRBV10-3 to TRBJ2-7; perhaps TRBD1 as D (6 bases). Germline lookup yields CDR1 ENHRY and CDR2 SYGVKD. Trimming pared 11 bases from V and 1 base from J, leaving 15 bases between. This CDR3 is 13 amino acids long. CDR3 in DNA: TGTGCCCTCCGACAGGAATCATCCTACGAGCAGTACTTC. Translated, it gives CALRQESSYEQYF.

This chain uses TRBV6-6 with TRBJ2-7; 9 bases match TRBD1. The junction had 11 bases not matched to a gene; V was cut back by 5 bases and J by 3 bases. This CDR3 is built from 16 residues. The germline CDR1 and CDR2 sequences are MNHNY and SVGAGI (reference sequence). CDR3 loop: CASSQPGQGNYYEQYV. CDR3 nucleotide sequence: TGTGCCAGCAGTCAACCGGGACAGGGCAATTACTACGAGCAGTACGTC.

The V call is TRBV7-6, the J call TRBJ2-3; 13 bases are a match to TRBD2. This CDR3 spans 17 amino acids. V lost 4 bases, J lost 0 bases, and 4 bases stayed unmatched. Germline values: CDR1 SGHVS, CDR2 FNYEAQ. This CDR3 reads CASSSGLAGSSTDTQYF. DNA for the CDR3: TGTGCCAGCAGCTCGGGACTAGCGGGGTCGAGCACAGATACGCAGTATTTT. Supplemented by reference TRBV7-6 and TRBJ2-3, the full variable domain reads GAGVSQSPRYKVTKRGQDVALRCDPISGHVSLYWYRQALGQGPEFLTYFNYEAQQDKSGLPNDRFSAERPEGSISTLTIQRTEQRDSAMYRCASSSGLAGSSTDTQYFGPGTRLTVL.

This clonotype was detected many times. V and J are TRBV5-1 and TRBJ1-2, with 10 bases aligning to TRBD1. Trimming at V came to 5 bases and at J to 11 bases, leaving 6 bases not matched to a gene. The CDR3 has 12 amino acids. The V gene's germline CDR1 is SGHRS and CDR2 YFSETQ. The CDR3 DNA reads TGCGCCAGCAGTTCGGGACAGGGGCGATACACCTTC. Translation gives CASSSGQGRYTF. Full variable domain (rest looked up from reference TRBV5-1 and TRBJ1-2): KAGVTQTPRYLIKTRGQQVTLSCSPISGHRSVSWYQQTPGQGLQFLFEYFSETQRNKGNFPGRFSGRQFSNSRSEMNVSTLELGDSALYLCASSSGQGRYTFGSGTRLTVV.

This clonotype was counted between two and nine times. This sequence joins TRBV5-1 and TRBJ2-1; D is ambiguous. Trimming pared 8 bases from V and 7 bases from J, leaving 28 bases between. Germline-derived CDR1 and CDR2 are SGHRS and YFSETQ. The CDR3 is 17 residues long. The DNA of the CDR3 is TGCGCCAGTTGGAACCCCTTCGGAGAGTCTCCCCGAAATGAGCAGTTCTTC. The encoded protein is CASWNPFGESPRNEQFF.

This clonotype was observed a handful of times. This chain connects TRBV20-1 to TRBJ2-2; TRBD2 matches at 11 bases. CDR1 is DFQATT, CDR2 SNEGSKA, per germline (reference sequence). The CDR3 is 15 residues long. The J segment lost 6 bases and the V segment lost 2 bases, leaving 5 bases of the junction unmatched. CDR3 nucleotide sequence: TGCAGTGCTAGACCTAGCGGGGGGAGGGCCGGGGAGCTGTTTTTT. It yields the protein CSARPSGGRAGELFF.

This rearrangement joins TRBV7-2 to TRBJ2-1; D is possibly TRBD1 or TRBD2 (5 bases each). This CDR3 has 14 residues. V lost 4 bases and J 4 bases, leaving 11 bases between the germline ends. CDR1 is SGHTA and CDR2 is FQGNSA in the germline V gene. The chain's CDR3 is CASSSTWGYNEQFF. Here the CDR3 DNA reads TGTGCCAGCAGCTCCACCTGGGGGTACAATGAGCAGTTCTTC.

This clonotype was detected only a few times. This chain links TRBV4-2 with TRBJ1-5; unclear D gene. Germline CDR1 and CDR2: LGHNA and YNFKEQ. The CDR3 loop spans 13 amino acids. The ends were cut back, 0 bases at V and 6 bases at J, with 6 bases in the middle. The CDR3 sequence is CASSQDHGQPQHF. Here the CDR3 DNA reads TGTGCCAGCAGCCAAGACCACGGTCAGCCCCAGCATTTT.

This clonotype was recorded at least ten times. This CDR3 reads CASSGTSGGANEQFF. The CDR3 DNA is TGTGCCAGCAGTGGGACTAGCGGGGGGGCCAATGAGCAGTTCTTC. The rearrangement uses TRBV6-4 and TRBJ2-1; 15 bases are a match to TRBD2. Germline assignment: CDR1 MRHNA and CDR2 SNTAGT. The CDR3 sequence is 15 residues long. The ends lost 4 bases at V and 6 bases at J; junction bases unmatched: 1.

In this sample, this clonotype turned up many times. The V and J genes are TRBV5-1 and TRBJ2-1; no reliable D call. From germline, CDR1 is SGHRS and CDR2 YFSETQ. This CDR3 comprises 14 residues. Trimming cost V 1 base and J 8 bases, with 13 bases left between them. CDR3 sequence reads: CASSLFAAWDEQFF. CDR3 bases: TGCGCCAGCAGCTTGTTCGCAGCCTGGGATGAGCAGTTCTTC.

This clonotype was detected ten times or more. V gene TRBV5-5 combines with J gene TRBJ2-1; D is perhaps TRBD1 or TRBD2 (6 bases each). V gave up 4 bases and J gave up 9 bases, with 23 bases separating them. The CDR3 covers 16 residues. The germline gives CDR1 SGHKS, CDR2 YYEKEE (reference sequence). The CDR3 here is CASSPRVGGAGSEQFF. CDR3 bases: TGTGCCAGCAGCCCAAGAGTGGGGGGCGCGGGTAGTGAGCAGTTCTTC.

The chain recombines TRBV7-2 with TRBJ2-1; maybe TRBD2 (5 bases). V lost 9 bases and J 0 bases, leaving 12 bases between the germline ends. The CDR3 is made up of 14 amino acids. CDR1 SGHTA and CDR2 FQGNSA come from the germline V gene. The CDR3 DNA reads as TGTGCCAGTACCGAAGAGGGCTCCTACAATGAGCAGTTCTTC. Translation gives CASTEEGSYNEQFF.

This clonotype was detected a few times. The chain couples TRBV4-3 to TRBJ1-5; D is unclear. Germline V gene lookup returns CDR1 LGHNA and CDR2 YSLEER. V was shortened by 5 bases and J by 5 bases, with 10 bases between the two germline ends. This CDR3 contains 13 residues. The CDR3 region has the DNA TGCGCCAGCAGCGCTGACATTCATCAGCCCCAGCATTTT. Protein sequence: CASSADIHQPQHF.

This clonotype was seen more than once but under ten times. V gene TRBV12-3 or TRBV12-4 combines with J gene TRBJ2-3; weak D call: TRBD2 (6 bases). V dropped 4 bases and J dropped 5 bases, with 10 bases sitting between them. The CDR3 extends over 13 amino acids. DNA of the CDR3: TGTGCCAGCAGTTGGGACTTACAAGATACGCAGTATTTT. Encoded protein: CASSWDLQDTQYF.

This clonotype was observed a handful of times. The chain links TRBV7-3 to TRBJ2-2, with D maybe TRBD1 (5 bases). The V end lost 5 bases, the J end lost 1 base, and 11 bases lay between the germline ends. This CDR3 has 15 amino acids. Germline assignment: CDR1 SGHTA and CDR2 FQGTGA. DNA of the CDR3: TGTGCCAGCAGCCGGACACCGTTGAACACCGGGGAGCTGTTTTTT. As protein: CASSRTPLNTGELFF.

The chain recombines TRBV5-8 with TRBJ1-2; D not certain. CDR1 is SGHTS, CDR2 YDEGEE, per germline. The length of the CDR3 is 15 residues. Trimming pared 0 bases from V and 2 bases from J, leaving 11 bases between. The CDR3 region is CASSLGERPNYGYTF. CDR3 bases: TGTGCCAGCAGCTTGGGGGAGAGACCAAACTATGGCTACACCTTC.

The sample holds a few counts of this clonotype. The chain is built from TRBV12-3 or TRBV12-4 and TRBJ2-1, with D perhaps TRBD1 (6 bases). Trimming stripped 6 bases from V and 6 bases from J, with 15 bases between. This CDR3 region has 14 residues. The CDR3 region is CASRVTGLGNEQFF. In nucleotides, the CDR3 is TGTGCCAGCAGGGTCACAGGGTTGGGCAATGAGCAGTTCTTC.

This clonotype was observed many times. This chain uses TRBV20-1 with TRBJ2-3; D not resolved. The CDR3 is 13 residues long. The V gene lost 3 bases and the J gene lost 3 bases, with 10 bases spanning the gap. CDR1 and CDR2 (germline): DFQATT, SNEGSKA (reference sequence). DNA of the CDR3: TGCAGTGCTAGTAAGGGTAGGACAGATACGCAGTATTTT. Its protein product is CSASKGRTDTQYF.

The CDR3 nucleotides are TGCGCCAGCAGCCAAGAAGAACAGGGATTTTACGAGCAGTACTTC. It is translated as CASSQEEQGFYEQYF. The V gene is TRBV4-3, the J gene TRBJ2-7; D possibly corresponds to TRBD1 (6 bases). Looked up from germline, CDR1 is LGHNA and CDR2 is YSLEER. V lost 0 bases to trimming and J lost 4 bases, with 13 bases between them. The CDR3 spans 15 residues.

At least ten counts were recorded for this clonotype. The chain is built from TRBV27 and TRBJ2-7; D may correspond to TRBD1 or TRBD2 (6 bases each). The CDR3 is 17 residues long. Germline CDR1 reads MNHEY; CDR2 reads SMNVEV (reference sequence). Trimming removed 6 bases at V and 0 bases at J, with 21 bases between. CDR3 sequence reads: CASSYEGGGFSSYEQYF. Written as DNA, the CDR3 is TGTGCCAGCAGCTATGAGGGGGGCGGTTTTAGCTCCTACGAGCAGTACTTC.

In this sample, this clonotype turned up a few times. This sequence joins TRBV7-3 and TRBJ2-2; D ambiguous. From germline, CDR1 is SGHTA and CDR2 FQGTGA. The CDR3 is made up of 14 amino acids. Between the trimmed V and J ends, which lost 5 bases and 2 bases, there was a span of 9 bases. CDR3 residues: CASSPSINTGELFF. DNA for the CDR3: TGTGCCAGCAGCCCAAGCATAAACACCGGGGAGCTGTTTTTT.

The chain has TRBV3-1 and TRBJ1-2, with D perhaps matching TRBD1 (5 bases). Germline V gene data show CDR1 as LGHDT and CDR2 as YNNKEL (reference sequence). The CDR3 runs to 17 residues. V dropped 2 bases and J dropped 3 bases, with 19 bases sitting between them. Written as DNA, the CDR3 is TGTGCCAGCAGCCAATCCTCCAGGGTGAAATTCGACTATGGCTACACCTTC. It encodes CASSQSSRVKFDYGYTF.

In its sample, this clonotype was seen many times. This chain connects TRBV12-3 or TRBV12-4 to TRBJ2-5, with 7 bases aligning to TRBD2. The CDR3 is 18 residues long. Trimming removed 3 bases from V and 5 bases from J; junction bases left unmatched: 18. DNA for the CDR3: TGTGCCAGCAGTTTTGAAGGGTTTGCGGGGGTGGATTTGGAGACCCAGTACTTC. This gives the protein CASSFEGFAGVDLETQYF.

J is TRBJ1-2 and V is TRBV6-5; a possible D gene is TRBD1 (5 bases). V shed 6 bases and J shed 2 bases, with 13 bases lying between them. The CDR3 is 14 residues long. Per germline, CDR1 MNHEY and CDR2 SVGAGI. The CDR3 sequence is CASRLRGPNYGYTF. Here the CDR3 DNA reads TGTGCCAGCAGGCTTCGGGGACCCAACTATGGCTACACCTTC.